This section outlines one T cell receptor (beta chain) sequence together with its context. Its antigen remains undetermined. No much larger clone exists at a distance of one base, and base qualities are not known. Trimming leaves V shorter by 8 bases and J shorter by 5 bases, with the junction holding 5 bases beyond the gene matches. Counted from cysteine to phenylalanine, this CDR3 has 13 amino acids. CDR3 DNA only is kept here, 39 bases in frame from base 1. From the germline V gene (reference sequence), CDR1 is LNHDA and CDR2 is SQIVND. The sample belongs to a study of blood T cell repertoires in COVID-19 (dated by TCRdb to 2018 to 2021). Looking at the study overall: The collaborator samples originated in the United States, Italy and Spain and spanned the acute and convalescent phases of COVID-19. Deeply sampled blood TCRbeta repertoires from subjects exposed to, actively infected with, or recovered from COVID-19 were included in the dataset. Where HLA class I and class II types were available, the types were taken from metadata supplied by the sample provider, not from assay-based typing. The repertoires were released in a freely available public database intended as a resource for research on the immune response to SARS-CoV-2. The samples were drawn from the first 160 participants of the ongoing ImmuneRACE study and from 950 to 1,500 subjects provided by 6 global collaborators. A de-identified subject ID, COVID-19 status, age in years and sex were almost always included in the sample metadata. The material from the prospective study consisted of cDNA or gDNA derived from T cells, B-cell-depleted T cells, or PBMCs. Paper-wide results and their limitations: Clinical and demographic metadata were provided uncurated, with the amount varying by source and participant.

Each collaborating institution followed its own protocols to collect whole blood in K2EDTA tubes. For TCRbeta analysis, collaborators shipped samples as frozen whole blood, isolated PBMCs, or DNA extracted from either of those sample types. The immunoSEQ Assay, a bias-controlled multiplex PCR, was used to amplify TCRbeta CDR3 regions from genomic DNA. In the source study's methods: The number of nucleated cells in each sample was estimated from the amplification of reference gene primers within the assay. To quantify the absolute abundance of each unique TCRbeta CDR3 rearrangement, sequence reads were collapsed and filtered. Productive Simpson clonality was computed per sample as the square root of Simpson's diversity index over productive rearrangements. TCRdb mirrors the immuneACCESS table, restricted to in-frame sequences. Some clones are absent from its copies; in checked studies, under half trace to an unresolved V gene, and the reason for the others is unknown. V, J and clone size derive from that table, while D and trimming were established from the DNA sequence. Counted in this sample were approximately 120,000 clones; 70% to 90% of them appeared once. The ten largest account for roughly 1.2% of the sample.

The sequence joins TRBV19 to TRBJ2-2, and TRBD1 aligns with 7 junction nucleotides. The sample was peripheral blood. This clonotype was obtained from a woman older than 75 with acute or convalescent COVID-19. The CDR3 in this case is CASGKQGTGELFF. The bases read TGTGCCAGTGGAAAACAGGGGACCGGGGAGCTGTTTTTT.